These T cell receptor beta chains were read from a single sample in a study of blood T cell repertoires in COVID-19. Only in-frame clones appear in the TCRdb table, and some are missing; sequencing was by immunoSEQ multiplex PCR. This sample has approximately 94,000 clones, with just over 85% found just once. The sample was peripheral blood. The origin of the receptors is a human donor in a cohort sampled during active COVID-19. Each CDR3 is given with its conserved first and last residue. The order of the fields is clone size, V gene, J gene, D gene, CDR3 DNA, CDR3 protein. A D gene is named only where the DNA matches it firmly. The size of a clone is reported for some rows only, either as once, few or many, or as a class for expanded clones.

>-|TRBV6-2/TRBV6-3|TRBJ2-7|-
TGTGCCAGCAGTTACTCGACGTCGGAGAATTCCTACGAGCAGTACTTC
CASSYSTSENSYEQYF
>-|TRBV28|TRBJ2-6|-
TGTGCCAGCCGGGGACAAAACTCTGGGGCCAACGTCCTGACTTTC
CASRGQNSGANVLTF
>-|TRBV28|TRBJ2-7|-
TGTGCCAGTGGAGGGAGCAGGGTAAACGAGCAGTACTTC
CASGGSRVNEQYF
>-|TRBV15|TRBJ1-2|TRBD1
TGTGCCACCAGCACCGCTACAGGGGGCGGTCCCCATGGCTACACCTTC
CATSTATGGGPHGYTF
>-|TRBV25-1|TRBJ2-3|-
TGTGCCAGTTCCAACAGCTATACGCAGTATTTT
CASSNSYTQYF
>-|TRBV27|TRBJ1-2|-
TGTGCCAGCAGTGCGTTACAGGGAAACGAGTATGGCTACACCTTC
CASSALQGNEYGYTF
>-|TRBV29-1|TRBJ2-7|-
TGCAGCGTCGGGTACCGGGACATTTCCTACGAGCAGTACTTC
CSVGYRDISYEQYF
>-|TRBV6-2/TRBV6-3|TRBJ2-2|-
TGTGCCAGCAGTTCCCCTCGGGTGTGGGACACCGGGGAGCTGTTTTTT
CASSSPRVWDTGELFF
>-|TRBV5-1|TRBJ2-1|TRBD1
TGCGCCAGCAGCTTACCTCAGGGGGCCAATGAGCAGTTCTTC
CASSLPQGANEQFF
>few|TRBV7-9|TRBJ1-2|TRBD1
TGTGCCAGCAGCTTAGGTGGGACAGGAGCTAACTATGGCTACACCTTC
CASSLGGTGANYGYTF
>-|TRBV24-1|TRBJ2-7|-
TGTGCCACCAGAACGGGTGAGCAGTACTTC
CATRTGEQYF
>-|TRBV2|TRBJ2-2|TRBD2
TGTGCCAGCAGTGAAGCGTCACTAGCGGGTAACACCGGGGAGCTGTTTTTT
CASSEASLAGNTGELFF
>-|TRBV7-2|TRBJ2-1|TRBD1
TGTGCCAGCAGCCCCGGACAGGGTAGAAATGAGCAGTTCTTC
CASSPGQGRNEQFF
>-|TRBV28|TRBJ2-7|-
TGTGCCAGCAGCCCCCCCGGGGAGGTTTTCGAGCAGTACTTC
CASSPPGEVFEQYF
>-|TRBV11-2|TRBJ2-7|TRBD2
TGTGCCAGCAGCTTAGATGGGATATTCGGGCCTAGCGGGAGTACGTACGAGCAGTACTTC
CASSLDGIFGPSGSTYEQYF
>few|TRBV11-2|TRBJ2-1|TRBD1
TGTGCCAGCAGCTCCCTCGGGACAGGAAGGGGCCTTGAGCAGTTCTTC
CASSSLGTGRGLEQFF
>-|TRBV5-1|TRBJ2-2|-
TGCGCCAGCAGATCTGGGAGCGACGGGGAGCTGTTTTTT
CASRSGSDGELFF
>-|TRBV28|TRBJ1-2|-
TGTGCCAGCAGTTTATCTTCCCCCACAGGCTACACCTTC
CASSLSSPTGYTF
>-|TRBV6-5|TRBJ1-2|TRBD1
TGTGCCACCAGGCCTGGTGGACAGGGGGGTGGCTACACCTTC
CATRPGGQGGGYTF
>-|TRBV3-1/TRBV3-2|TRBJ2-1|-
TGTGCCAGCAGCCAGACTAGCAATGAGCAGTTCTTC
CASSQTSNEQFF
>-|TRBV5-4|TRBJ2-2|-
TGTGCCAGCAGCTTGGTATACGGGATGAACACCGGGGAGCTGTTTTTT
CASSLVYGMNTGELFF
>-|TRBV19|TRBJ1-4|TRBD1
TGTGCCAGTACTCCCGGCCGGGACAGGGGGGAAAAACTGTTTTTT
CASTPGRDRGEKLFF
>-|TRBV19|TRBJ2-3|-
TGTGCCAGTAGGCGAACCGGGGGTTCAACGTATACGCAGTATTTT
CASRRTGGSTYTQYF
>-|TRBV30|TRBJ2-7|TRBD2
TGTGCCTGGAGTGGAGGGAGCGGGAGGTCCTACGAGCAGTACTTC
CAWSGGSGRSYEQYF
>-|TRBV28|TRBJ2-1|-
TGTGCCAGCACCTTAGGGAGACTCAATCGAATTGAGCAGTTCTTC
CASTLGRLNRIEQFF
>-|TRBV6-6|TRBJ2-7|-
TGTGCCAGCAGTTACTCGAGACTAAGCCTAGACGAGCAGTACTTC
CASSYSRLSLDEQYF
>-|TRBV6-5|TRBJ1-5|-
TGTGCCAGCAGTACGGGGGTCGGCAATCAGCCCCAGCATTTT
CASSTGVGNQPQHF
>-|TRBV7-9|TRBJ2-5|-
TGTGCCAGCAGCTTAGAATATGGGAGGGGGGAGACCCAGTACTTC
CASSLEYGRGETQYF
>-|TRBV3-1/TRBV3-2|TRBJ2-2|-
TGTGCCAGCAGCCCCATGAGAAGCCCTCACTCCACCGGGGAGCTGTTTTTT
CASSPMRSPHSTGELFF
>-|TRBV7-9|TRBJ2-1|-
TGTGCCAGCAGCTTAGGGATAGGTTTAAGGGGGAGGGCGGTTGAGCAGTTCTTC
CASSLGIGLRGRAVEQFF
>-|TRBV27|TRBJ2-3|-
TGTGCCAGCAGTTTATCAGGGGGTAGAGATACGCAGTATTTT
CASSLSGGRDTQYF
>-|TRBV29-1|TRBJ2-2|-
TGCAGCGTTGAGGAGGGGTCGAACACCGGGGAGCTGTTTTTT
CSVEEGSNTGELFF
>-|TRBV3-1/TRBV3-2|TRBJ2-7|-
TGTGCCAGCAGCCCCAGGTTGGGGGGTCGCGAGCAGTACTTC
CASSPRLGGREQYF
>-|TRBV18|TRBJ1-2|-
TGTGCCAGCTCACCGGGGGCCGCTAACTATGGCTACACCTTC
CASSPGAANYGYTF
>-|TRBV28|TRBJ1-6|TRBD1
TGTGTGACCAGGGGGCCCACCTATAATTCACCCCTCCACTTT
CVTRGPTYNSPLHF
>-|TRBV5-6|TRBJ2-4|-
TGTGCCAGCAGCCGTATCGGGGAAGACATTCAGTACTTC
CASSRIGEDIQYF
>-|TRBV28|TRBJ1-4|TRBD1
TGTGCCAGCAGCCCGACAGGGAAGGGTAATGAAAAACTGTTTTTT
CASSPTGKGNEKLFF
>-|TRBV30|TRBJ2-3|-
TGTGCCTGGAAGGGGTCAGGAGACACAGATACGCAGTATTTT
CAWKGSGDTDTQYF
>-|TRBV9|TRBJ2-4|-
TGTGCCAGCAGCCACTCAGGGGCGGGGGAAAACATTCAGTACTTC
CASSHSGAGENIQYF
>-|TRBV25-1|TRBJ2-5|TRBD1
TGTGCCAGCAGGGGTTCTGGGACAGGGGGCACGGAGACCCAGTACTTC
CASRGSGTGGTETQYF
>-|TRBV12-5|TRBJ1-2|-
TGTGCTAGTGGTCGAGACGGACAGTACTATGGCTACACCTTC
CASGRDGQYYGYTF
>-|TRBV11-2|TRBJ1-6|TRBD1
TGTGCCAGCAGCTACTCCGGACAGGCTAATTCACCCCTCCACTTT
CASSYSGQANSPLHF
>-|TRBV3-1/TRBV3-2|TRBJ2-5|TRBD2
TGTGCCAGCAGCCAACTCGCCCTCGGACTAGCGGGAGGGTACCAAGAGACCCAGTACTTC
CASSQLALGLAGGYQETQYF
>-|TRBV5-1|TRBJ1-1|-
TGCGCCAGCAGCCTAACAGTTGACGCGAACACTGAAGCTTTCTTT
CASSLTVDANTEAFF
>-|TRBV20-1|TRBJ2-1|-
TGCAGTGCTAGTCTTAATAGTAAGCAGTTCTTC
CSASLNSKQFF
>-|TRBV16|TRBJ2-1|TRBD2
TGTGCCAGCAGCCATAGCGGGAGAGCTCACAATGAGCAGTTCTTC
CASSHSGRAHNEQFF
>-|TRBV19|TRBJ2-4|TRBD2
TGTGCCAGTAGTCCAGGGACAGTTTCAGGACTAGCGAACATTCAGTACTTC
CASSPGTVSGLANIQYF
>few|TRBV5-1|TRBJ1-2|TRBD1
TGCGCCAGCAGCTTCAACACAGGGGAAAGAGGCTACACCTTC
CASSFNTGERGYTF
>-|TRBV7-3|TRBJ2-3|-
TGTGCCAGCAGCTCCCGACTGACAGATACGCAGTATTTT
CASSSRLTDTQYF
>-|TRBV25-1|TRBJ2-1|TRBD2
TGTGCCAGCAGTCAAAGGACTAGCGGGAACAATGAGCAGTTCTTC
CASSQRTSGNNEQFF
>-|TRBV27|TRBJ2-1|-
TGTGCCAGCAGTTCCACGGGACTTCCAAATGAGCAGTTCTTC
CASSSTGLPNEQFF
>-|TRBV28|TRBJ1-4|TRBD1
TGTGCCAGCAATGGACAGGGAGGGGAAAAACTGTTTTTT
CASNGQGGEKLFF
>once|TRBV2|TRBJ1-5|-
TGTGCCAGCAGTGTAGAACAGGTTGGCAATCAGCCCCAGCATTTT
CASSVEQVGNQPQHF
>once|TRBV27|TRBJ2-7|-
TGTGCCAGCAGCCGTGGGGGGGCTCTTGGGTACGAGCAGTACTTC
CASSRGGALGYEQYF
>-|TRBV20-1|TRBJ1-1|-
TGCAGTGCTAGTTCGCTAGACAGTCCGAGGGAAGCTTTCTTT
CSASSLDSPREAFF
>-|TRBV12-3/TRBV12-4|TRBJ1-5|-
TGTGCCAGCAGTTTTTCGAGCAATCAGCCCCAGCATTTT
CASSFSSNQPQHF